This is a list of T cell receptor beta chains from one sample in a study of T cell changes during pregnancy in multiple sclerosis. Profiling relied on immunoSEQ multiplex PCR, and the TCRdb table lists in-frame clones only, not all of them. There are fewer than 85,000 clones in the sample; about 93% occur only once, and roughly 2.6% lies in the top ten. The sample here was peripheral blood, taken after pregnancy. The receptors here all came from a female donor in good health, enrolled as a control in a pregnancy study. CDR3s include the opening cysteine and the closing phenylalanine or tryptophan. Each record gives: V gene, D gene, CDR3 length, clone size, J gene, CDR3 DNA, CDR3 protein. A D gene is named only where the DNA matches it firmly. Rows may omit the clone size; those that give it use once, few, many or a size class.

>TRBV5-1|-|14|once|TRBJ1-1
TGCGCCAGCAGCTTAGGGGGGGTGAACACTGAAGCTTTCTTT
CASSLGGVNTEAFF
>TRBV4-2|-|16|-|TRBJ2-1
TGTGCCAGCAGCCACGGAACCGGGACACCACGGGCTGAGCAGTTCTTC
CASSHGTGTPRAEQFF
>TRBV13|-|15|-|TRBJ2-7
TGTGCCAGCACATTAGGACGCGGTCTCGCCCACGAGCAGTACTTC
CASTLGRGLAHEQYF
>TRBV18|-|15|-|TRBJ2-5
TGTGCCAGCTCACCCCCTGGAGGGTACCAAGAGACCCAGTACTTC
CASSPPGGYQETQYF
>TRBV5-1|TRBD1|14|-|TRBJ1-6
TGCGCCAGCAGCCCCGGGACAGGGGGTTCACCCCTCCACTTT
CASSPGTGGSPLHF
>TRBV11-2|TRBD2|16|-|TRBJ2-2
TGTGCCAGCAGCCTCCAGCTAGCGGGGGTCACCGGGGAGCTGTTTTTT
CASSLQLAGVTGELFF
>TRBV28|-|13|-|TRBJ2-7
TGTGCCAGCAAGGGAATGGAGGTCTACGAGCAGTACTTC
CASKGMEVYEQYF
>TRBV20-1|-|11|-|TRBJ1-4
TGCAGTGCCCCCAGTTATGAAAAACTGTTTTTT
CSAPSYEKLFF
>TRBV7-9|-|13|few|TRBJ2-7
TGTGCCAGCAGGCCCTACAACAGAGACGAGCAGTACTTC
CASRPYNRDEQYF
>TRBV15|-|13|-|TRBJ1-1
TGTGCCACCAGCAGAGCCTTTCTTGCTGAAGCTTTCTTT
CATSRAFLAEAFF
>TRBV7-2|TRBD2|15|-|TRBJ2-2
TGTGCCAGCAGGCTAGCGGGAGGGAACACCGGGGAGCTGTTTTTT
CASRLAGGNTGELFF
>TRBV5-4|TRBD2|14|-|TRBJ2-3
TGTGCCAGCAGCTCGGGGGGGGTGACAGATACGCAGTATTTT
CASSSGGVTDTQYF
>TRBV7-2|TRBD2|14|-|TRBJ2-7
TGTGCCAGCAGCCCCGGGACTAGAACCTACGAGCAGTACTTC
CASSPGTRTYEQYF
>TRBV6-6|TRBD2|16|once|TRBJ2-5
TGTGCCAGCAGTTACTCGAGACTAGCTCACGAAGAGACCCAGTACTTC
CASSYSRLAHEETQYF
>TRBV6-6|TRBD1|12|few|TRBJ1-2
TGTGCCAGCAGCTTCGGACAGGGAGGCTACACCTTC
CASSFGQGGYTF
>TRBV4-2|TRBD2|15|-|TRBJ2-1
TGTGCCAGCAGCCACGAGCGGGGGGGCGCGAATGAGCAGTTCTTC
CASSHERGGANEQFF
>TRBV4-2|TRBD2|18|-|TRBJ2-2
TGTGCCAGCAGCCAGAGGCTAGCGGGGGAACAGAACACCGGGGAGCTGTTTTTT
CASSQRLAGEQNTGELFF
>TRBV10-3|TRBD1|14|-|TRBJ1-3
TGTGCCACCTTACAGGGGGCAGCTGGAAACACCATATATTTT
CATLQGAAGNTIYF
>TRBV27|TRBD1|13|once|TRBJ2-7
TGTGCCAGCGGGACAGGGTTCTCCTACGAGCAGTACTTC
CASGTGFSYEQYF
>TRBV19|TRBD1|15|-|TRBJ2-5
TGTGCCAGTAGCCCCTGGACAGGGGGCCGAGAGACCCAGTACTTC
CASSPWTGGRETQYF
>TRBV6-5|TRBD1|14|-|TRBJ2-2
TGTGCCAGCAGTTCGAGACAGGGGACCACATGGCTGTTTTTT
CASSSRQGTTWLFF
>TRBV6-6|TRBD1|14|-|TRBJ2-7
TGTGCCAGCAGACGGGACAGCCTCCTCTACGAGCAGTACTTC
CASRRDSLLYEQYF
>TRBV7-9|TRBD1|14|few|TRBJ1-6
TGTGCCAGCAGCTTCGGGACAGTGAATTCACCCCTCCACTTT
CASSFGTVNSPLHF
>TRBV18|-|12|-|TRBJ2-7
TGTGCCAGCTCACCGGGAGGCCACGAGCAGTACTTC
CASSPGGHEQYF
>TRBV6-5|-|13|-|TRBJ1-2
TGTGCCAGCAGTTACGGAGGGGTGGAGGGCTACACCTTC
CASSYGGVEGYTF
>TRBV30|-|12|-|TRBJ1-1
TGTGCCTGGAGTTTCAGAAACACTGAAGCTTTCTTT
CAWSFRNTEAFF
>TRBV2|TRBD1|16|-|TRBJ2-1
TGTGCCAGCACAGTCCGGGACAGGGTAAAGTACAATGAGCAGTTCTTC
CASTVRDRVKYNEQFF
>TRBV23-1|-|16|-|TRBJ2-5
TGCGCCAGCAGTCCCCCCTTCCGGGACCTAAGGGGGTCCCAGTACTTC
CASSPPFRDLRGSQYF
>TRBV19|-|15|-|TRBJ2-7
TGTGCCAGTAGTTCCAGGGTTCGGAGCTCCTACGAGCAGTACTTC
CASSSRVRSSYEQYF
>TRBV7-7|-|15|-|TRBJ1-1
TGTGCTAGCAGCAAACGCCTACAGGGATTCACTGAAGCTTTCTTT
CASSKRLQGFTEAFF
>TRBV4-3|-|14|-|TRBJ2-2
TGCGCCAGCAGCCAAGACAGGGCGACCGGGGAGCTGTTTTTT
CASSQDRATGELFF
>TRBV29-1|-|14|-|TRBJ2-1
TGCAGCGTGGCAACAGGGTTTCCGTTCAATGAGCAGTTCTTC
CSVATGFPFNEQFF
>TRBV19|TRBD1|16|-|TRBJ2-6
TGTGCCAGTAGTATAGGACAGGGCTCCGGGGCCAACGTCCTGACTTTC
CASSIGQGSGANVLTF
>TRBV5-1|TRBD2|15|-|TRBJ2-7
TGCGCCAGCAGCTTGGAAGGCGGGGGGCCCTACGAGCAGTACTTC
CASSLEGGGPYEQYF
>TRBV19|-|14|-|TRBJ2-2
TGTGCCAGTAGTATAGGCAGGAACACCGGGGAGCTGTTTTTT
CASSIGRNTGELFF
>TRBV27|-|15|-|TRBJ1-5
TGTGCCAGCAGTTTGCGGAGATACGGGGGTCAGCCCCAGCATTTT
CASSLRRYGGQPQHF
>TRBV14|TRBD2|18|-|TRBJ2-7
TGTGCCAGCAGCCAAGCCCCTAGCGGGAGGGCCCGGGTCTACGAGCAGTACTTC
CASSQAPSGRARVYEQYF
>TRBV7-3|TRBD1|14|few|TRBJ2-2
TGTGCCAGCAGCTCGGGACAGCGCACCGGGGAGCTGTTTTTT
CASSSGQRTGELFF
>TRBV15|-|12|-|TRBJ2-7
TGTGCCACCAGCGAGGGGGCCTACGAGCAGTACTTC
CATSEGAYEQYF
>TRBV6-5|-|14|-|TRBJ2-6
TGTGCCAGCAGTTTTCTTTCTGGGGCCAACGTCCTGACTTTC
CASSFLSGANVLTF
>TRBV15|-|16|-|TRBJ2-5
TGTGCCACCAGCAGAGATTACCACGCGGGTCAAGAGACCCAGTACTTC
CATSRDYHAGQETQYF
>TRBV4-2|TRBD1|15|once|TRBJ2-3
TGTGCCAGCAGCCAAGGAGGACAGGGAGAGGATACGCAGTATTTT
CASSQGGQGEDTQYF
>TRBV11-1|TRBD2|14|once|TRBJ2-1
TGTGCCAGCAGCTTAGGGACTAGCGGAGCTGAGCAGTTCTTC
CASSLGTSGAEQFF
>TRBV5-6|TRBD1|12|-|TRBJ1-2
TGTGCCAGCAGGGGGGACAGCTATGGCTACACCTTC
CASRGDSYGYTF
>TRBV2|-|15|once|TRBJ2-1
TGTGCCAGCATCCGACAGCTCAGCTCCTACAATGAGCAGTTCTTC
CASIRQLSSYNEQFF
>TRBV27|-|14|once|TRBJ2-7
TGTGCCAGCAGTCCGAGGGACATACGGAAGGAGCAGTACTTC
CASSPRDIRKEQYF
>TRBV5-1|-|15|-|TRBJ2-3
TGCGCCAGCCACGGTTCGGGGAGGAGGACAGATACGCAGTATTTT
CASHGSGRRTDTQYF